This T cell receptor beta chain derives from a study of graft-versus-host responses after intestinal transplantation. Points from the study as a whole: GvH clones were found in recipient marrow; some appeared first in ileum or blood. Some patients had graft-donor T cell macrochimerism. In their allografts, the ratios of graft-versus-host to host-versus-graft T cell clones were high.

Some clones are missing from TCRdb's copy, which holds only in-frame ones; the method was immunoSEQ multiplex PCR. The sample lists more than 25,000 clones; over 85% were seen once. This CDR3 has 14 amino acids. CDR1 and CDR2 from the germline V gene are MNHEY and SVGAGI. V was cut by 6 bases and J by 2 bases, with 13 bases left in between. With regard to this clone: Its antigen is undetermined.

The sample consisted of PBMCs, taken 18 days after transplant. The receptor comes from a human patient who received an intestinal transplant, so some T cells may come from the graft donor. The chain couples TRBV6-5 to TRBJ1-2; weak D call: TRBD1 (5 bases). The CDR3 protein is CASSPGAGNYGYTF. CDR3 bases: TGTGCCAGCAGCCCCGGGGCAGGGAACTATGGCTACACCTTC.